Following are 7 T cell receptor beta chains from one sample sequenced in a study of OX40 agonist ivuxolimab in advanced cancers. Clones were read by immunoSEQ multiplex PCR, and TCRdb kept only the in-frame ones, dropping some. The sample shows approximately 58,000 clones, approximately 89% of them seen only once. The sample was CD4+ or CD8+ T cells sorted from blood, taken in a trial of the OX40 agonist ivuxolimab. Source of these receptors: an adult with an advanced solid tumor such as melanoma, head and neck, liver or kidney cancer.

The gene calls are TRBV5-1 and TRBJ2-7; 10 bases agree with TRBD1. CDR1 SGHRS and CDR2 YFSETQ come from the germline V gene. This CDR3 spans 16 amino acids. After removal of 4 bases from V and 2 bases from J, the junction contained 9 bases not matched to a gene. The CDR3 is CASSLGQGGLAYEQYF. Written as DNA, the CDR3 is TGCGCCAGCAGCCTAGGACAGGGGGGATTGGCCTACGAGCAGTACTTC.

This chain uses TRBV2 with TRBJ1-4; the D is unclear. Trimming pared 1 base from V and 0 bases from J, leaving 15 bases between. The CDR3 has 18 residues. Germline V gene data show CDR1 as SNHLY and CDR2 as FYNNEI. The CDR3 DNA is TGTGCCAGCAGTGAAGTTGCAGGACCCTTGACAACTAATGAAAAACTGTTTTTT. Its translation is CASSEVAGPLTTNEKLFF.

This clone was picked up a small number of times. The chain joins TRBV19 to TRBJ1-1; D gene uncertain. Trimming shortened V by 8 bases and J by 4 bases, and 14 bases separated the two germline ends. The CDR3 totals 13 residues. The V gene's germline CDR1 is LNHDA and CDR2 SQIVND (reference sequence). The CDR3 here is CASLRGGFTEAFF. The CDR3 bases are TGTGCCAGTTTACGGGGAGGATTCACTGAAGCTTTCTTT.

The chain uses TRBV27 and TRBJ2-1; D unclear. This CDR3 spans 13 amino acids. Germline CDR1 reads MNHEY; CDR2 reads SMNVEV (reference sequence). V was trimmed by 6 bases and J by 10 bases, leaving 16 bases between them. Here the CDR3 reads CASSPPSVFEQFF. Written as DNA, the CDR3 is TGTGCCAGCAGCCCTCCGTCGGTTTTCGAGCAGTTCTTC.

The chain recombines TRBV7-8 with TRBJ2-2; D could derive from TRBD1 or TRBD2 (5 bases each). Trimming pared 8 bases from V and 4 bases from J, leaving 23 bases between. The length of the CDR3 is 17 residues. Germline V gene lookup returns CDR1 SGHVS and CDR2 FQNEAQ. The CDR3 DNA sequence: TGTGCCAGCGCCCCTTTAGGGGCAGGGACGGGCACCGGGGAGCTGTTTTTT. Protein product: CASAPLGAGTGTGELFF.

The J gene is TRBJ2-7, the V gene TRBV19, with D unclear. CDR1 is LNHDA, CDR2 SQIVND, per germline (reference sequence). Between the trimmed V and J ends, which lost 7 bases and 3 bases, there was a span of 13 bases. The CDR3 sequence is 13 residues long. In DNA form, the CDR3 reads TGTGCCAGTAAGGGCAAATCCCACTACGAGCAGTACTTC. Its translation is CASKGKSHYEQYF.

V gene TRBV28 combines with J gene TRBJ2-5; 10 bases agree with TRBD2. The CDR3 spans 15 residues. V lost 7 bases and J lost 5; bases outside the gene matches: 10. Germline CDR1 is MDHEN and CDR2 is SYDVKM. CDR3 nucleotides: TGTGCCAGCAAGGCTAGCGGGAGAAGAGAGGAGACCCAGTACTTC. Translating gives CASKASGRREETQYF.